These 14 T cell receptor beta chains were all obtained from the same sample, sequenced in a study of cytomegalovirus exposure and HLA in healthy donors. The PCR used 60 Vbeta and 13 Jbeta primers. Some clones are missing from TCRdb's copy, which holds only in-frame ones; the method was immunoSEQ multiplex PCR. The table includes 200,000 or so clones, about four fifths detected once. Sample: PBMCs. These receptors were taken from a boy between 2 and 15 years old in good health and CMV-seronegative.

The chain has TRBV7-7 and TRBJ1-1; TRBD1 might be the D (6 bases). The germline CDR1 and CDR2 sequences are SSHAT and FNYEAQ (reference sequence). This CDR3 contains 13 residues. The CDR3 reads CVTGIPSNTEAFF. The CDR3 nucleotides read TGTGTTACAGGGATACCATCGAACACTGAAGCTTTCTTT. Drawing the rest from reference TRBV7-7 and TRBJ1-1, the complete variable domain is GAGVSQSPRYKVTKRGQDVTLRCDPISSHATLYWYQQALGQGPEFLTYFNYEAQPDKSGLPSDRFSAERPEGSISTLTIQRTEQRDSAMYRCVTGIPSNTEAFFGQGTRLTVV.

The chain couples TRBV5-1 to TRBJ2-1; a weak D match, TRBD1 (5 bases). Germline lookup yields CDR1 SGHRS and CDR2 YFSETQ. V lost 2 bases and J 10 bases, leaving 13 bases between the germline ends. The CDR3 totals 13 residues. The CDR3 spells CASSFGASGEQFF. The CDR3, as DNA: TGCGCCAGCAGCTTTGGAGCATCAGGGGAGCAGTTCTTC.

The V gene is TRBV27, the J gene TRBJ2-7; TRBD1 aligns across 9 bases. CDR1 and CDR2 (germline): MNHEY, SMNVEV (reference sequence). CDR3 length: 16 residues. The junction had 11 bases not matched to a gene; V was cut back by 1 base and J by 7 bases. CDR3 protein: CASSLLPGTGRVEQYF. In DNA, the CDR3 is TGTGCCAGCAGTTTATTGCCCGGGACAGGGCGGGTAGAGCAGTACTTC.

This clone was picked up a small number of times. The J gene is TRBJ1-1, the V gene TRBV7-6; 8 nucleotides agree with TRBD1. The CDR3 sequence is 13 residues long. Germline CDR1 and CDR2: SGHVS and FNYEAQ. The ends lost 5 bases at V and 3 bases at J; junction bases unmatched: 2. The CDR3 is CASSLTGDTEAFF. DNA for the CDR3: TGTGCCAGCAGCCTGACAGGGGACACTGAAGCTTTCTTT.

The gene calls are TRBV11-2 and TRBJ2-5; 8 bases are shared with TRBD2. Germline lookup yields CDR1 SGHAT and CDR2 FQNNGV. Trimming removed 3 bases from V and 4 bases from J; junction bases left unmatched: 16. This CDR3 region has 18 residues. CDR3 sequence: CASSLSSRGGRSGETQYF. As DNA, the CDR3 is TGTGCCAGCAGCTTGTCCTCCCGGGGGGGCCGGTCGGGAGAGACCCAGTACTTC.

This chain connects TRBV5-6 to TRBJ2-7; D might be TRBD2 (6 bases). Germline assignment: CDR1 SGHDT and CDR2 YYEEEE. The ends were cut back, 2 bases at V and 6 bases at J, with 18 bases in the middle. CDR3 size: 15 residues. The CDR3 is CASSFRGTNAGEQYF. The CDR3 DNA follows: TGTGCCAGCAGCTTTCGGGGGACCAACGCGGGCGAGCAGTACTTC.

This clone was counted only a few times. The chain uses TRBV6-1 and TRBJ1-4; 7 bases agree with TRBD1. The J segment lost 2 bases and the V segment lost 6 bases, leaving 6 bases of the junction unmatched. Looked up from germline, CDR1 is MNHNS and CDR2 is SASEGT. The CDR3 length is 15 residues. The CDR3 spells CASSKQGTTNEKLFF. Here the CDR3 DNA reads TGTGCCAGCAGCAAACAGGGGACCACTAATGAAAAACTGTTTTTT.

The sample holds one count of this clone. V usage is TRBV6-5 and J usage is TRBJ1-2; D remains ambiguous. Trimming pared 0 bases from V and 4 bases from J, leaving 15 bases between. This CDR3 is built from 16 residues. Germline V gene sequence: CDR1 MNHEY, CDR2 SVGAGI. The CDR3 protein is CASSYSLAGRTYGYTF. The CDR3 DNA follows: TGTGCCAGCAGTTACTCCCTCGCCGGGAGGACCTATGGCTACACCTTC.

The chain combines TRBV11-2 with TRBJ1-1; 10 positions match TRBD1. V shed 4 bases and J 10 bases; nucleotides not matched to a gene: 9. The germline CDR1 and CDR2 sequences are SGHAT and FQNNGV. The CDR3 is made up of 14 amino acids. The CDR3 is CASSSRQGASAAFF. DNA of the CDR3: TGTGCCAGCAGCTCACGACAGGGGGCCAGCGCAGCTTTCTTT. Based on the CDR3 plus reference TRBV11-2 and TRBJ1-1, the full variable domain is EAGVAQSPRYKIIEKRQSVAFWCNPISGHATLYWYQQILGQGPKLLIQFQNNGVVDDSQLPKDRFSAERLKGVDSTLKIQPAKLEDSAVYLCASSSRQGASAAFFGQGTRLTVV.

The rearrangement joins TRBV7-6 to TRBJ2-3; perhaps TRBD2 as D (7 bases). V was clipped by 5 bases and J by 2 bases, with 17 bases between them. The CDR3 runs 16 residues. Germline V gene lookup returns CDR1 SGHVS and CDR2 FNYEAQ. The CDR3 nucleotides are TGTGCCAGCAGCCCTGGAACGGGGGGCATCACAGATACGCAGTATTTT. Translating gives CASSPGTGGITDTQYF.

The J gene is TRBJ2-1, the V gene TRBV4-1; maybe TRBD1 (6 bases). The CDR3 spans 18 residues. The germline V and J ends were trimmed by 4 bases and 1 base, with 20 bases remaining between them. CDR1 is MGHRA and CDR2 is YSYEKL in the germline V gene. The CDR3, as DNA: TGCGCCAGCAGCCTCCACGTTCCCCGGGGACAATCCTACAATGAGCAGTTCTTC. Translated: CASSLHVPRGQSYNEQFF.

This chain links TRBV7-2 with TRBJ1-4; 11 bases map to TRBD1. Germline V gene lookup returns CDR1 SGHTA and CDR2 FQGNSA. V dropped 7 bases and J dropped 7; count of bases not matched to a gene: 8. The CDR3 totals 15 residues. The CDR3 bases are TGTGCCAGCACCCCCGGACAGGGGGCGGGTGAAAAACTGTTTTTT. This translates into CASTPGQGAGEKLFF.

This chain joins TRBV4-1 and TRBJ2-1, with D unresolved. The V gene's germline CDR1 is MGHRA and CDR2 YSYEKL. V was shortened by 0 bases and J by 6 bases, with 3 bases between the two germline ends. The CDR3 consists of 12 residues. The CDR3 loop reads CASSQDGNEQFF. The CDR3 DNA reads TGCGCCAGCAGCCAAGACGGCAATGAGCAGTTCTTC.

CDR3 bases: TGTGCCAGCAGCCCCCCGGGACAGGGAGGAAACACCATATATTTT. As protein: CASSPPGQGGNTIYF. The chain recombines TRBV4-2 with TRBJ1-3; TRBD1 agrees at 9 bases. Germline V gives CDR1 LGHNA, CDR2 YNFKEQ. V shed 4 bases and J 4 bases; nucleotides not matched to a gene: 5. The CDR3 covers 15 residues.